The 22 T cell receptor beta chains below come from one sample, sequenced in a study of blood T cell repertoires in COVID-19. Profiling relied on immunoSEQ multiplex PCR, and the TCRdb table lists in-frame clones only, not all of them. The sample contains around 110,000 clones, 70% to 90% of which appear only once. Input material: peripheral blood. The source of these receptors is a man aged 35-49 years with active or convalescent COVID-19.

The chain joins TRBV7-9 to TRBJ2-6, with D hard to call. CDR3 length: 13 amino acids. V was cut by 7 bases and J by 1 base, with 5 bases left in between. CDR1 is SEHNR and CDR2 is FQNEAQ in the germline V gene (reference sequence). This chain's CDR3 is CASTISGANVLTF. The DNA for the CDR3 is TGTGCCAGCACCATATCTGGGGCCAACGTCCTGACTTTC.

The chain joins TRBV9 to TRBJ2-1; weak D call: TRBD2 (6 bases). V was pared by 2 bases and J by 7 bases, with 16 bases between. The CDR3 has 15 residues. Looked up from germline, CDR1 is SGDLS and CDR2 is YYNGEE. CDR3 nucleotide sequence: TGTGCCAGCAGCGTCGGAGGGGCAGGGTGGAATGAGCAGTTCTTC. This encodes CASSVGGAGWNEQFF.

The chain recombines TRBV21-1 with TRBJ1-2. TRBV21-1 is a listed pseudogene. The CDR3 length is 14 residues. CDR3 sequence: CASSKRSGGYGYTF. In nucleotides, the CDR3 is TGTGCCAGCAGCAAGAGATCCGGGGGGTATGGCTACACCTTC.

V and J are TRBV30 and TRBJ2-6; TRBD1 matches at 7 bases. Trimming at V came to 8 bases and at J to 5 bases, leaving 18 bases not matched to a gene. The CDR3 loop spans 17 amino acids. Germline V gene sequence: CDR1 GTSNPN, CDR2 SVGIG (reference sequence). CDR3 coding DNA: TGTGCCGGAAGCCTCTCGACAGGGTCCACTAGGGCCAACGTCCTGACTTTC. It encodes CAGSLSTGSTRANVLTF.

The rearrangement uses TRBV9 and TRBJ1-5; D is unresolved. CDR3 length: 15 residues. V gave up 0 bases and J gave up 5 bases, with 12 bases separating them. Germline values: CDR1 SGDLS, CDR2 YYNGEE. This chain's CDR3 is CASSVAAGIDQPQHF. In DNA form, the CDR3 reads TGTGCCAGCAGCGTAGCAGCGGGAATTGATCAGCCCCAGCATTTT.

The chain uses TRBV6-5 and TRBJ1-1; D possibly corresponds to TRBD1 (5 bases). In germline, CDR1 is MNHEY, CDR2 SVGAGI. V lost 2 bases, J lost 3 bases, and 13 bases lay in between. CDR3 length: 15 amino acids. The CDR3 DNA is TGTGCCAGCAGTTACCTTACGGGAGGGGACACTGAAGCTTTCTTT. Translation gives CASSYLTGGDTEAFF.

The rearrangement links TRBV7-2 to TRBJ2-7; TRBD1 matches 8 bases. The CDR3 is made up of 14 amino acids. Losses at the gene ends were 5 bases for V and 6 bases for J; bases not matched to a gene: 9. CDR1 and CDR2 (germline): SGHTA, FQGNSA. CDR3 amino acids: CASSAQTGTGEQYF. In DNA form, the CDR3 reads TGTGCCAGCAGCGCCCAAACCGGGACAGGCGAGCAGTACTTC.

This chain joins TRBV7-3 and TRBJ1-6; 7 bases are shared with TRBD1. Unmatched junction bases numbered 4, after V lost 2 bases and J lost 6 bases. The CDR3 sequence is 15 residues long. The germline V gene has CDR1 SGHTA and CDR2 FQGTGA. The CDR3 here is CASSLDGQVNSPLHF. The DNA of the CDR3 is TGTGCCAGCAGCTTAGACGGACAGGTTAATTCACCCCTCCACTTT. The full variable domain, its missing parts supplied by reference TRBV7-3 and TRBJ1-6, is GAGVSQTPSNKVTEKGKYVELRCDPISGHTALYWYRQSLGQGPEFLIYFQGTGAADDSGLPNDRFFAVRPEGSVSTLKIQRTERGDSAVYLCASSLDGQVNSPLHFGNGTRLTVT.

This chain joins TRBV4-2 and TRBJ2-1; 12 nucleotides align to TRBD2. After removal of 1 base from V and 6 bases from J, the junction contained 10 bases not matched to a gene. Germline CDR1 LGHNA, CDR2 YNFKEQ. The CDR3 has 18 amino acids. CDR3 sequence (DNA): TGTGCCAGCAGCCAAGCGACTAGCGGGAGCCTTAGTTTCAATGAGCAGTTCTTC. Amino acid sequence: CASSQATSGSLSFNEQFF.

V gene TRBV7-8 combines with J gene TRBJ2-1; 9 bases line up with TRBD2. The J segment lost 10 bases and the V segment lost 2 bases, leaving 6 bases of the junction unmatched. The CDR3 covers 14 residues. Per germline, CDR1 SGHVS and CDR2 FQNEAQ. CDR3 coding DNA: TGTGCCAGCAGCTTAATCCTAGCGGGAAAAGAGCAGTTCTTC. Translated, it gives CASSLILAGKEQFF.

CDR3 coding DNA: TGTGCCAGCAGCAAGGGGACAAATCAGCCCCAGCATTTT. It translates to CASSKGTNQPQHF. V usage is TRBV6-2 or TRBV6-3 and J usage is TRBJ1-5; D possibly corresponds to TRBD1 (6 bases). Per the germline V gene, CDR1 is MNHEY and CDR2 is SVGEGT. Trimming took 6 bases from V and 4 from J, leaving 10 bases between them. The CDR3 loop spans 13 amino acids.

The sample holds a few counts of this clone. This chain links TRBV24-1 with TRBJ1-2; TRBD1 might be the D (5 bases). CDR3 size: 14 residues. Between the trimmed V and J ends, which lost 8 bases and 4 bases, there was a span of 16 bases. Germline V gives CDR1 KGHDR, CDR2 SFDVKD. DNA of the CDR3: TGTGCCACCATTCCATCAGGGAACACCTATGGCTACACCTTC. Its translation is CATIPSGNTYGYTF.

The chain has TRBV5-1 and TRBJ2-7; 8 nucleotides line up with TRBD1. V lost 4 bases and J lost 2; bases outside the gene matches: 5. CDR1 and CDR2 (germline): SGHRS, YFSETQ. The CDR3 runs 14 residues. CDR3 DNA sequence: TGCGCCAGCAGCACGGGGACAGGACCCTACGAGCAGTACTTC. This codes for CASSTGTGPYEQYF.

V and J are TRBV7-3 and TRBJ1-1, with 7 bases matching TRBD1. Germline assignment: CDR1 SGHTA and CDR2 FQGTGA. The CDR3 spans 13 residues. V gave up 6 bases and J gave up 4 bases; unmatched junction bases: 5. CDR3: CASSTSGGTEAFF. In DNA form, the CDR3 reads TGTGCCAGCAGTACCTCAGGGGGCACTGAAGCTTTCTTT.

This clone appeared a few times. The rearrangement joins TRBV3-1 (or the pseudogene TRBV3-2) to TRBJ2-7; 10 nucleotides line up with TRBD1. V gave up 1 base and J gave up 3 bases; unmatched junction bases: 0. Germline CDR1 is LGHDT and CDR2 is YNNKEL (reference sequence). CDR3 length: 14 amino acids. The DNA of the CDR3 is TGTGCCAGCAGCCAAGGGACAGGGGGCTACGAGCAGTACTTC. It yields the protein CASSQGTGGYEQYF.

The chain combines TRBV9 with TRBJ1-3; D possibly corresponds to TRBD1 (5 bases). V lost 3 bases and J lost 0, with 10 bases in between. Germline V gene sequence: CDR1 SGDLS, CDR2 YYNGEE. The length of the CDR3 is 15 residues. The CDR3 region is CASSATGVSGNTIYF. CDR3 in DNA: TGTGCCAGCAGCGCTACAGGCGTCTCTGGAAACACCATATATTTT.

The CDR3 spells CASSSGNTEAFF. CDR3 DNA: TGTGCCAGCAGTTCCGGGAACACTGAAGCTTTCTTT. The chain employs TRBV12-3 or TRBV12-4 and TRBJ1-1; unclear D gene. The ends were cut back, 4 bases at V and 1 base at J, with 4 bases in the middle. This CDR3 contains 12 residues.

This chain's CDR3 is CASSPTDSAGYTF. The CDR3 DNA reads TGTGCCAGCTCACCAACAGATTCGGCTGGCTACACCTTC. The chain recombines TRBV18 with TRBJ1-2; D is unclear. The CDR3 has 13 residues. With 2 bases removed from V and 7 bases from J, the gap between germline ends came to 11 bases. CDR1 and CDR2 from the germline V gene are KGHSH and LQKENI.

J is TRBJ1-2 and V is TRBV10-3; 9 bases fit TRBD1. Germline V CDR1 and CDR2: ENHRY, SYGVKD. The J segment lost 8 bases and the V segment lost 4 bases, leaving 11 bases of the junction unmatched. The CDR3 totals 15 residues. The CDR3, as DNA: TGTGCCATCAGTGGAATCGGCAGACAGGGGGACGGCTACACCTTC. Residues: CAISGIGRQGDGYTF.

This chain uses TRBV5-1 with TRBJ2-1; 10 nucleotides align to TRBD2. Germline lookup yields CDR1 SGHRS and CDR2 YFSETQ. The V segment lost 3 bases and the J segment 7 bases; nucleotides outside the gene matches: 10. This CDR3 is 16 amino acids long. The CDR3 loop is CASSSPAGGPRNEQFF. The DNA for the CDR3 is TGCGCCAGCAGCTCACCAGCGGGAGGGCCGAGGAATGAGCAGTTCTTC. Based on the CDR3 plus reference TRBV5-1 and TRBJ2-1, the full variable domain is KAGVTQTPRYLIKTRGQQVTLSCSPISGHRSVSWYQQTPGQGLQFLFEYFSETQRNKGNFPGRFSGRQFSNSRSEMNVSTLELGDSALYLCASSSPAGGPRNEQFFGPGTRLTVL.

This chain joins TRBV7-9 and TRBJ2-2; D is possibly TRBD1 (5 bases). This CDR3 has 14 amino acids. The V gene lost 1 base and the J gene lost 3 bases, with 6 bases spanning the gap. CDR1 and CDR2 (germline): SEHNR, FQNEAQ (reference sequence). CDR3 in amino acids: CASSLEGYTGELFF. The DNA for the CDR3 is TGTGCCAGCAGCTTAGAGGGGTACACCGGGGAGCTGTTTTTT.

The chain carries TRBV6-5 and TRBJ1-4; D is undetermined. This CDR3 spans 16 amino acids. Trimming took off 0 bases at V and 3 bases at J, with 11 bases between the two ends. Per germline, CDR1 MNHEY and CDR2 SVGAGI. The CDR3 reads CASSYSMRAANEKLFF. CDR3 sequence (DNA): TGTGCCAGCAGTTACTCGATGAGGGCGGCTAATGAAAAACTGTTTTTT.